The clone carrying this T cell receptor beta chain was recorded once. This record belongs to a study of blood T cell repertoires in COVID-19. Study context: Italy, Spain and the United States were the sources of the convalescent and acute COVID-19 samples.

Original handling: Estimation of nucleated cell counts was performed using reference gene primer amplification. The table came from immunoSEQ multiplex PCR; TCRdb's copy has only in-frame clones and leaves some out. V and J calls and clone size are as listed in that table; D and trimming were resolved from the DNA. The sample has 130,000 or so clones, approximately 74% seen once. Germline lookup yields CDR1 SNHLY and CDR2 FYNNEI. Trimming pared 4 bases from V and 1 base from J, leaving 16 bases between. The CDR3 covers 16 residues. Sequenced input: peripheral blood. This TCR was recovered from a woman between 65 and 79 years old with acute or convalescent COVID-19. V usage is TRBV2 and J usage is TRBJ1-1; weak D call: TRBD1 (5 bases). In nucleotides, the CDR3 is TGTGCCAGCAGTGCCCCTGGGGGGACTGCGAACACTGAAGCTTTCTTT. It is translated as CASSAPGGTANTEAFF.